The rows below give T cell receptor beta chains drawn from one sample of a study of radiotherapy plus CTLA-4 blockade in lung cancer. TCRdb's table, derived via immunoSEQ multiplex PCR, lists solely in-frame clones and lacks some. The sample has more than 95,000 clones; more than 65% are singletons. The sample in question was peripheral blood, obtained from a patient treated with radiotherapy plus ipilimumab. The receptors come from a human donor with non-small cell lung cancer who had a partial response to radiotherapy plus ipilimumab. The CDR3 runs from the conserved cysteine through the conserved F or W. A D gene is named only where the DNA matches it firmly. Clone size is shown for a subset of rows, as once, few, many or a class of expanded clone.

j_call: TRBJ2-6
v_call: TRBV5-4
d_call: TRBD2
clone_size: NA
cdr3_aa: CASSLPAGATGANVLTF
cdr3_nt: TGTGCCAGCAGCTTGCCCGCGGGAGCAACTGGGGCCAACGTCCTGACTTTC

j_call: TRBJ1-1
v_call: TRBV11-2
d_call: TRBD1
clone_size: NA
cdr3_aa: CASSRQTGGGMNTEAFF
cdr3_nt: TGTGCCAGCAGCCGACAAACAGGGGGGGGCATGAACACTGAAGCTTTCTTT

j_call: TRBJ2-5
v_call: TRBV2
d_call: NA
clone_size: NA
cdr3_aa: CASRRALETQYF
cdr3_nt: TGTGCCAGCCGCAGGGCGCTAGAGACCCAGTACTTC

j_call: TRBJ2-6
v_call: TRBV5-4
d_call: NA
clone_size: NA
cdr3_aa: CASSLVYVGAGANVLTF
cdr3_nt: TGTGCCAGCAGCTTGGTATACGTAGGGGCTGGGGCCAACGTCCTGACTTTC

j_call: TRBJ2-2
v_call: TRBV10-1
d_call: NA
clone_size: NA
cdr3_aa: CASSRKGSNMNTGELFF
cdr3_nt: TGCGCCAGCAGTCGAAAGGGGTCCAACATGAACACCGGGGAGCTGTTTTTT

j_call: TRBJ1-1
v_call: TRBV5-1
d_call: NA
clone_size: few
cdr3_aa: CASSDGGRVTEAFF
cdr3_nt: TGCGCCAGCAGCGACGGAGGGAGGGTAACTGAAGCTTTCTTT

j_call: TRBJ1-1
v_call: TRBV19
d_call: NA
clone_size: NA
cdr3_aa: CASSIGGGTEAFF
cdr3_nt: TGTGCCAGTAGTATTGGGGGGGGCACTGAAGCTTTCTTT

j_call: TRBJ2-3
v_call: TRBV5-4
d_call: NA
clone_size: NA
cdr3_aa: CASSRTTDTQYF
cdr3_nt: TGTGCCAGCAGTCGGACTACGGATACGCAGTATTTT

j_call: TRBJ2-3
v_call: TRBV5-1
d_call: NA
clone_size: once
cdr3_aa: CASSLDNTDTQYF
cdr3_nt: TGCGCCAGCAGCTTGGACAACACAGATACGCAGTATTTT

j_call: TRBJ1-2
v_call: TRBV27
d_call: NA
clone_size: NA
cdr3_aa: CASSSKNYSYTF
cdr3_nt: TGTGCCAGCAGTTCCAAGAACTATAGCTACACCTTC

j_call: TRBJ2-1
v_call: TRBV7-8
d_call: TRBD1
clone_size: NA
cdr3_aa: CASSSYTGDNEQFF
cdr3_nt: TGTGCCAGCAGCTCTTACACAGGGGACAATGAGCAGTTCTTC

j_call: TRBJ1-6
v_call: TRBV5-1
d_call: TRBD1
clone_size: NA
cdr3_aa: CASSAQGDGSPLHF
cdr3_nt: TGCGCCAGCAGCGCCCAGGGGGATGGTTCACCCCTCCACTTT

j_call: TRBJ2-5
v_call: TRBV9
d_call: NA
clone_size: NA
cdr3_aa: CASSVAEGVSETQYF
cdr3_nt: TGTGCCAGCAGCGTAGCCGAGGGTGTTAGTGAGACCCAGTACTTC